This TCR beta chain was identified in a study of blood T cell repertoires in COVID-19. Study information: T cells, B-cell-depleted T cells, or PBMCs supplied cDNA or gDNA.

In the authors' methods: Using reference gene primer amplification, nucleated cell counts were estimated. Repertoires were generated with immunoSEQ multiplex PCR, while TCRdb's copy carries only in-frame clones and drops some. V, J and clone size are those of that table, while D and trimming were read from the DNA. This table has a few hundred thousand clones, around nine tenths appearing once. Specimen: PBMCs or T cells enriched from blood (not recorded which). The source is a woman aged 25 to 39 who had recovered from COVID-19.

The CDR3 nucleotides are TGTGCCAGCAGCTTAGATTCACGGGCGGGGAACGTCCTCGGCGAGCAGTACTTC. This translates into CASSLDSRAGNVLGEQYF. The rearrangement joins TRBV11-2 to TRBJ2-7; D is perhaps TRBD2 (6 bases). Germline V gene sequence: CDR1 SGHAT, CDR2 FQNNGV. The CDR3 length is 18 residues. Trimming took off 0 bases at V and 6 bases at J, with 24 bases between the two ends.